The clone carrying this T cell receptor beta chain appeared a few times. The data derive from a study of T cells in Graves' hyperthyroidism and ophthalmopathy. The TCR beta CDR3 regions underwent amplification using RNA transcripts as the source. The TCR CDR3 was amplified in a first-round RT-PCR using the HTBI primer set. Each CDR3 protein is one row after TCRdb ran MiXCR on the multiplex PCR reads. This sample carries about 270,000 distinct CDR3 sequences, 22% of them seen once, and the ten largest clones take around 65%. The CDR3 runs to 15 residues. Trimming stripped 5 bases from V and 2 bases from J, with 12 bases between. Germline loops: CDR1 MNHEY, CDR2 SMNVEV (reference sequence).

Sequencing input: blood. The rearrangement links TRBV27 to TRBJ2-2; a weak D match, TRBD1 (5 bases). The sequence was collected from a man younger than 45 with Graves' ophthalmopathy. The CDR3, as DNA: TGTGCCAGCAGTCATGGGGCGCGTAACACCGGGGAGCTGTTTTTT. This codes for CASSHGARNTGELFF.